The 17 T cell receptor beta chains given below trace back to one sample, sequenced in a study of cytomegalovirus exposure and HLA in healthy donors. Measured with immunoSEQ multiplex PCR; TCRdb has only the in-frame clones, and not every one. Among over 150,000 clones listed, around 83% were seen once. Sequencing was performed on PBMCs. The receptors derive from a human donor in good health.

In this sample, this clone turned up many times. This rearrangement joins TRBV19 to TRBJ2-7, with D tentatively TRBD1 (6 bases). The germline gives CDR1 LNHDA, CDR2 SQIVND (reference sequence). Deletions cut 3 bases from V and 4 bases from J, with 13 bases between. CDR3 length: 14 residues. The CDR3 bases are TGTGCCAGTAGTATGGAAGGGGGTATGTACGAGCAGTACTTC. It translates to CASSMEGGMYEQYF.

The chain uses TRBV29-1 and TRBJ2-7; 9 bases match TRBD1. Trimming cost V 6 bases and J 7 bases; bases outside gene matches: 13. Germline CDR1 SQVTM, CDR2 ANQGSEA. This CDR3 comprises 14 residues. CDR3 amino acids: CSVGQGSQNGEQYF. CDR3 sequence (DNA): TGCAGCGTGGGACAGGGATCCCAAAATGGGGAGCAGTACTTC.

The chain has TRBV9 and TRBJ2-1, with 10 nucleotides matching TRBD2. Germline V gene sequence: CDR1 SGDLS, CDR2 YYNGEE. The trim removed 3 bases at V and 7 bases at J, leaving 7 bases unmatched. This CDR3 spans 15 amino acids. The CDR3 sequence: CASSAVAGGRNEQFF. CDR3 nucleotide sequence: TGTGCCAGCAGCGCAGTAGCGGGAGGTCGTAATGAGCAGTTCTTC.

The chain combines TRBV4-2 with TRBJ1-1; the D is unclear. This CDR3 spans 14 amino acids. Germline lookup yields CDR1 LGHNA and CDR2 YNFKEQ. V dropped 0 bases and J dropped 11 bases, with 16 bases sitting between them. The CDR3 coding sequence is TGTGCCAGCAGCCAAGAGGTGGTAGAGGAAGTTGCTTTCTTT. It yields the protein CASSQEVVEEVAFF.

This clone was found a few times. The chain is built from TRBV18 and TRBJ1-1, with 8 bases fitting TRBD1. Trimming took 3 bases from V and 1 from J; bases not matched to a gene: 1. The germline V gene has CDR1 KGHSH and CDR2 LQKENI. CDR3 length equals 14 residues. The CDR3 loop is CASSPQGANTEAFF. The CDR3, as DNA: TGTGCCAGCTCACCCCAGGGGGCGAACACTGAAGCTTTCTTT.

The J gene is TRBJ2-7, the V gene TRBV27; 11 nucleotides line up with TRBD1. Looked up from germline, CDR1 is MNHEY and CDR2 is SMNVEV (reference sequence). Trimming took 6 bases from V and 6 from J; bases not matched to a gene: 13. The CDR3 spans 16 residues. The DNA of the CDR3 is TGTGCCAGCAGGGGAGTGCGCGGGACAGGGGGAGGCGAGCAGTACTTC. Translation gives CASRGVRGTGGGEQYF.

This clone was seen more than once but under ten times. The chain carries TRBV7-3 and TRBJ1-2, with 9 bases fitting TRBD1. Germline V gene data show CDR1 as SGHTA and CDR2 as FQGTGA. This CDR3 spans 13 amino acids. J was trimmed by 7 bases and V by 2 bases; bases with no gene match: 2. CDR3 loop: CASSLGQGIGYTF. DNA for the CDR3: TGTGCCAGCAGCTTAGGACAGGGGATTGGCTACACCTTC.

This clone was counted a single time. The CDR3 DNA follows: TGTGCCAGCAAAGGCAGGTACACAGATACGCAGTATTTT. This encodes CASKGRYTDTQYF. V and J are TRBV2 and TRBJ2-3; no definite D call. The CDR3 has 13 residues. The V end was cut by 7 bases, the J end by 2 bases, with 10 bases between. CDR1 and CDR2 (germline): SNHLY, FYNNEI.

The sample holds a few counts of this clone. The V call is TRBV5-1, the J call TRBJ1-2; no definite D call. The CDR3 length is 13 residues. V dropped 0 bases and J dropped 8 bases, with 11 bases sitting between them. Germline V gene data show CDR1 as SGHRS and CDR2 as YFSETQ. CDR3: CASSLAGRSGYTF. CDR3 sequence (DNA): TGCGCCAGCAGCTTGGCCGGAAGGAGCGGCTACACCTTC.

V and J are TRBV6-5 and TRBJ1-1; D is uncertain. V dropped 6 bases and J dropped 3 bases, with 11 bases sitting between them. Germline V gene data show CDR1 as MNHEY and CDR2 as SVGAGI. The CDR3 contains 13 residues. Here the CDR3 reads CASSGTEYTEAFF. The CDR3 region has the DNA TGTGCCAGCAGCGGCACAGAGTACACTGAAGCTTTCTTT.

The V gene is TRBV7-8, the J gene TRBJ1-2; TRBD1 matches at 7 bases. Trimming at V came to 5 bases and at J to 8 bases, leaving 8 bases not matched to a gene. The CDR3 totals 13 residues. The germline V gene has CDR1 SGHVS and CDR2 FQNEAQ. The CDR3 is CASSPKTGLGYTF. The CDR3 nucleotides read TGTGCCAGCAGCCCGAAGACAGGGCTCGGCTACACCTTC.

The gene calls are TRBV4-3 and TRBJ2-7, with D perhaps matching TRBD2 (6 bases). CDR1 LGHNA and CDR2 YSLEER come from the germline V gene. This CDR3 has 15 amino acids. V was trimmed by 0 bases and J by 2 bases, leaving 11 bases between them. The DNA of the CDR3 is TGCGCCAGCAGCCAAGAAAGCGGGTTCCCCTACGAGCAGTACTTC. Residues: CASSQESGFPYEQYF.

This chain uses TRBV5-1 with TRBJ2-1, with a possible D match to TRBD1 (6 bases). CDR3 length: 17 amino acids. CDR1 and CDR2 from the germline V gene are SGHRS and YFSETQ. Trimming took 4 bases from V and 11 from J, leaving 28 bases between them. This CDR3 reads CASSPQGGTGPGLQQFF. CDR3 sequence (DNA): TGCGCCAGCAGCCCCCAGGGTGGCACAGGGCCGGGCCTGCAGCAGTTCTTC.

The chain joins TRBV6-1 to TRBJ1-2; D is ambiguous. The V gene lost 9 bases and the J gene lost 3 bases, with 14 bases spanning the gap. Germline CDR1 reads MNHNS; CDR2 reads SASEGT. This CDR3 contains 13 residues. The CDR3 reads CASSLGRDYGYTF. The DNA for the CDR3 is TGTGCCAGTTCCCTGGGCAGAGACTATGGCTACACCTTC.

The chain couples TRBV6-5 to TRBJ2-5; the D is unclear. This CDR3 contains 13 residues. Germline assignment: CDR1 MNHEY and CDR2 SVGAGI. The V and J ends lost 5 bases and 0 bases respectively, with 7 bases between them. CDR3 in DNA: TGTGCCAGCAGTATTCGGTACCAAGAGACCCAGTACTTC. The encoded protein is CASSIRYQETQYF.

The V call is TRBV27, the J call TRBJ1-6; a possible D gene is TRBD1 (6 bases). The CDR3 runs 15 residues. From germline, CDR1 is MNHEY and CDR2 SMNVEV (reference sequence). V lost 6 bases to trimming and J lost 8 bases, with 17 bases between them. CDR3: CASRRTGITYSPLHF. CDR3 nucleotide sequence: TGTGCCAGCAGGAGAACAGGGATCACATATTCACCCCTCCACTTT.

This CDR3 reads CASSLGTGLNNQPQHF. CDR3 nucleotides: TGTGCCAGCAGCTTAGGAACAGGATTGAACAATCAGCCCCAGCATTTT. The chain links TRBV7-6 to TRBJ1-5; a possible D gene is TRBD1 (5 bases). The germline V gene has CDR1 SGHVS and CDR2 FNYEAQ. CDR3 length: 16 amino acids. Trimming left V 1 base short and J 3 bases short, with 13 bases between.